Below, 6 T cell receptor beta chains from the same sample are listed, as sequenced in a study of beta chain features in type 1 diabetes. Every bit of the isolated RNA underwent reverse transcription, so sequencing read expressed TCRB transcripts. Produced via immunoSEQ multiplex PCR; TCRdb's table is partial and in-frame only. The data contain roughly 170,000 clones, 13% of them seen just once; the ten biggest clones take up roughly 0.6%. Sequenced: central memory CD4+ T cells from blood. The source of these receptors is a young woman in good health.

This clone was seen more than once but under ten times. The gene calls are TRBV27 and TRBJ1-5; the D gene is possibly TRBD1 (6 bases). The germline V gene has CDR1 MNHEY and CDR2 SMNVEV (reference sequence). The CDR3 covers 14 residues. V lost 2 bases to trimming and J lost 2 bases, with 7 bases between them. The CDR3 DNA reads as TGTGCCAGCAGTTTAGCAGGGGGCAATCAGCCCCAGCATTTT. Translating it yields CASSLAGGNQPQHF.

This chain links TRBV29-1 with TRBJ2-1, with 10 bases aligning to TRBD1. There are 14 residues in the CDR3. Germline V CDR1 and CDR2: SQVTM, ANQGSEA. The J segment lost 8 bases and the V segment lost 8 bases, leaving 12 bases of the junction unmatched. This chain's CDR3 is CSHRAGTGAYEQFF. The CDR3 DNA reads as TGCAGCCACAGGGCCGGGACAGGGGCTTATGAGCAGTTCTTC.

This clone was detected ten times or more. J is TRBJ2-5 and V is TRBV7-9, with 16 nucleotides matching TRBD2. J was trimmed by 4 bases and V by 5 bases; bases with no gene match: 7. The CDR3 is 17 amino acids. Germline lookup yields CDR1 SEHNR and CDR2 FQNEAQ (reference sequence). The CDR3 DNA follows: TGTGCCAGCAGCCTGGGACTAGCGGGAGGGGCTGGAGAGACCCAGTACTTC. Protein: CASSLGLAGGAGETQYF.

This sequence joins TRBV9 and TRBJ1-5, with D possibly TRBD1 on 6 matching bases. V was shortened by 5 bases and J by 3 bases, with 15 bases between the two germline ends. Germline-derived CDR1 and CDR2 are SGDLS and YYNGEE. The CDR3 extends over 15 amino acids. CDR3 in amino acids: CASSAGGPDNQPQHF. Here the CDR3 DNA reads TGTGCCAGCAGTGCCGGGGGGCCAGACAATCAGCCCCAGCATTTT.

The table lists this clone with many counts. The chain has TRBV19 and TRBJ2-3; D possibly corresponds to TRBD2 (6 bases). The CDR3 length is 13 residues. Germline V gene lookup returns CDR1 LNHDA and CDR2 SQIVND (reference sequence). Trimming removed 3 bases from V and 5 bases from J, with 9 bases in between. This CDR3 reads CASSMTSEDTQYF. The CDR3 DNA reads TGTGCCAGTAGTATGACTAGTGAAGATACGCAGTATTTT.

This clone was counted only a few times. This rearrangement joins TRBV9 to TRBJ1-2, with unresolved D. The CDR3 is 15 residues long. V lost 1 base, J lost 8 bases, and 18 bases lay in between. Germline V lookup: CDR1 SGDLS, CDR2 YYNGEE. This CDR3 reads CASSVTPGSGQGYTF. CDR3 nucleotides: TGTGCCAGCAGCGTAACGCCCGGGAGTGGCCAAGGCTACACCTTC. Looking up the rest from reference TRBV9 and TRBJ1-2 gives the full variable domain: DSGVTQTPKHLITATGQRVTLRCSPRSGDLSVYWYQQSLDQGLQFLIQYYNGEERAKGNILERFSAQQFPDLHSELNLSSLELGDSALYFCASSVTPGSGQGYTFGSGTRLTVV.